This T cell receptor beta chain was sequenced in a study of shared clonotypes between healthy human individuals. Whole-study results and caveats: On the whole, naive subsets had larger estimated richness than memory subsets had.

Each of the donors was a healthy adult who was HIV-negative and had not had a recent acute infection or vaccination. This clone has only one observation. Antigen unknown. Other DNA sequences from this sample encode an identical CDR3 as well. Deep was the level used in running the assay. The assay was immunoSEQ multiplex PCR, and TCRdb's table has in-frame clones only and misses some. The sample has 2 million to 2.5 million clones; more than 85% are singletons. V trimming: 0 bases; J trimming: 4 bases; junction bases outside the gene matches: 3. Germline V CDR1 and CDR2: MNHNY, SVGAGI (reference sequence). The CDR3 runs 15 residues.

This receptor was obtained from a man younger than 35 in good health. Some clones in this sample may be carry-over from other donors' samples. Sequenced input: naive CD4+ T cells from PBMCs. The subset here: CD45RA+ positively selected. The chain couples TRBV6-6 to TRBJ2-5, with 9 positions matching TRBD2. The CDR3: CASSYSSLAGETQYF. CDR3 coding DNA: TGTGCCAGCAGTTACTCGTCACTAGCGGGAGAGACCCAGTACTTC.